The 3 T cell receptor beta chains listed next were all sequenced from one sample in a study of T cell responses to AZD1222 COVID-19 vaccine. Using immunoSEQ multiplex PCR, the repertoire was profiled, and TCRdb retains in-frame clones only, with some absent. In the table there are under 200,000 clones, 90% of which are singletons. Sequencing used peripheral blood, obtained on day 0 of AZD1222 vaccination. The source of these receptors is an adult in good health.

The V gene is TRBV2, the J gene TRBJ1-3; D perhaps matches TRBD1 (6 bases). Germline CDR1 is SNHLY and CDR2 is FYNNEI. Trimming removed 8 bases at V and 2 bases at J, with 10 bases between. The CDR3 has 13 residues. The CDR3 DNA sequence: TGTGCCAGCGAGGGGGGCCCTGGAAACACCATATATTTT. Translated: CASEGGPGNTIYF. Full variable domain (missing parts from reference TRBV2 and TRBJ1-3): EPEVTQTPSHQVTQMGQEVILRCVPISNHLYFYWYRQILGQKVEFLVSFYNNEISEKSEIFDDQFSVERPDGSNFTLKIRSTKLEDSAMYFCASEGGPGNTIYFGEGSWLTVV.

Remarks on this clone: One end of the junction does not line up with germline, which may come from a read error. The chain joins TRBV2 to TRBJ1-2; 8 positions agree with TRBD1. CDR3 size: 14 residues. Germline CDR1 reads SNHLY; CDR2 reads FYNNEI. The CDR3 nucleotides are TGTGCCAGCAGTGAAACCTTCCCGAACAGGGGGTCTACTTTC. Its translation: CASSETFPNRGSTF.

This chain connects TRBV11-2 to TRBJ2-5; TRBD2 is a possible D gene (6 bases). The V and J ends lost 7 bases and 0 bases respectively, with 12 bases between them. The CDR3 is made up of 14 amino acids. Germline loops: CDR1 SGHAT, CDR2 FQNNGV. The CDR3 loop reads CASIRGGNQETQYF. In nucleotides, the CDR3 is TGTGCCAGCATCCGTGGAGGGAACCAAGAGACCCAGTACTTC.